Below are 5 T cell receptor beta chains sequenced from a single sample in a study of OX40 agonist ivuxolimab in advanced cancers. Assay used: immunoSEQ multiplex PCR; TCRdb lists only in-frame clones, some missing. The sample lists around 80,000 clones, 70% to 90% seen once, with 0.72% in the top ten. Source: CD4+ or CD8+ T cells sorted from blood, taken in a trial of the OX40 agonist ivuxolimab. Every receptor here comes from an adult with an advanced solid tumor such as melanoma, head and neck, liver or kidney cancer.

The rearrangement joins TRBV6-5 to TRBJ2-7; tentative D call: TRBD2 (5 bases). Germline V gene sequence: CDR1 MNHEY, CDR2 SVGAGI. Trimming shortened V by 7 bases and J by 2 bases, and 15 bases separated the two germline ends. The CDR3 totals 14 residues. CDR3 in DNA: TGTGCCAGCACCCCCCCGGAGGCCACCTACGAGCAGTACTTC. It codes for CASTPPEATYEQYF.

The chain employs TRBV28 and TRBJ1-2; the match to TRBD1 covers 9 bases. The CDR3 length is 15 residues. J lost 3 bases, V lost 5 bases, and 7 bases had no gene match. The germline V gene has CDR1 MDHEN and CDR2 SYDVKM. CDR3 nucleotide sequence: TGTGCCAGCAGTCTGCCTGGACAGGGGCACTATGGCTACACCTTC. Translating gives CASSLPGQGHYGYTF.

This chain connects TRBV5-1 to TRBJ1-4; 7 bases map to TRBD1. The CDR3 extends over 15 amino acids. J lost 7 bases, V lost 0 bases, and 6 bases had no gene match. Germline CDR1 SGHRS, CDR2 YFSETQ. The CDR3 region is CASSLEPRGGEKLFF. For the CDR3, the DNA is TGCGCCAGCAGCTTGGAGCCCAGGGGGGGTGAAAAACTGTTTTTT.

The genes are TRBV7-3 and TRBJ2-1, with D possibly called TRBD1 or TRBD2 (9 bases each). Trimming pared 2 bases from V and 0 bases from J, leaving 14 bases between. The CDR3 consists of 17 residues. CDR1 is SGHTA, CDR2 FQGTGA, per germline. CDR3 region: CASSLLAGQGSYNEQFF. The CDR3 DNA reads TGTGCCAGCAGCTTACTAGCGGGACAGGGCTCCTACAATGAGCAGTTCTTC.

The chain carries TRBV7-3 and TRBJ2-2; D is uncertain. This CDR3 contains 13 residues. V dropped 4 bases and J dropped 1 base, with 4 bases sitting between them. Germline V gene data show CDR1 as SGHTA and CDR2 as FQGTGA. DNA of the CDR3: TGTGCCAGCAGCTCCATGAACACCGGGGAGCTGTTTTTT. Translation: CASSSMNTGELFF.